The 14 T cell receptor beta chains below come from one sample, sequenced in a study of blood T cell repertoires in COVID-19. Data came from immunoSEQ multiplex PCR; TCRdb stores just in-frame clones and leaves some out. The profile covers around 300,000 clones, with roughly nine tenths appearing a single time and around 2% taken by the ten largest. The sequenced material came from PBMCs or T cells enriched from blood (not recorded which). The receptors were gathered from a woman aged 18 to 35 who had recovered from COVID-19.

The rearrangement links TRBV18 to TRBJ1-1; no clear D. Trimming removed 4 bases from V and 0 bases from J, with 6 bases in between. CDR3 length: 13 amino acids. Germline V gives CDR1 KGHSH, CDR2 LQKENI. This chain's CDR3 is CASSRTLNTEAFF. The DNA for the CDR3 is TGTGCCAGCTCACGCACATTGAACACTGAAGCTTTCTTT.

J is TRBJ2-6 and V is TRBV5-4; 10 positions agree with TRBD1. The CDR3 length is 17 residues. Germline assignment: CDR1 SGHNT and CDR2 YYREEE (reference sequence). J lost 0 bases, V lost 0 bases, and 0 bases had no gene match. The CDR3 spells CASSLGTGGSGANVLTF. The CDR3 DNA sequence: TGTGCCAGCAGCTTGGGGACAGGGGGCTCTGGGGCCAACGTCCTGACTTTC.

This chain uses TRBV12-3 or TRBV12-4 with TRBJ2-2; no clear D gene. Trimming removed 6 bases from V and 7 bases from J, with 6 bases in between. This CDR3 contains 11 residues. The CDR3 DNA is TGTGCCAGCAGGCGAGACGGGGAGCTGTTTTTT. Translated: CASRRDGELFF.

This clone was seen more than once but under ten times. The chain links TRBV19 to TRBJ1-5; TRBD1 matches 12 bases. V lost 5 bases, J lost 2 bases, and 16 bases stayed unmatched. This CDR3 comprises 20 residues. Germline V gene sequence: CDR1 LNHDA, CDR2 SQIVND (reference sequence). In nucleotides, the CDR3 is TGTGCCAGTAGTGGGACGGGACAGGGGGCAACCAGACATGGCAATCAGCCCCAGCATTTT. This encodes CASSGTGQGATRHGNQPQHF.

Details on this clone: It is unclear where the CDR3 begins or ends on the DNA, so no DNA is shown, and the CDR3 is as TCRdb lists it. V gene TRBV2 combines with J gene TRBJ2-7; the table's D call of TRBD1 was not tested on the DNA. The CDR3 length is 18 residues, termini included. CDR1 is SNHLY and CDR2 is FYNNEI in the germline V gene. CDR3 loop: CASSSSVYGTGDSYEQYF.

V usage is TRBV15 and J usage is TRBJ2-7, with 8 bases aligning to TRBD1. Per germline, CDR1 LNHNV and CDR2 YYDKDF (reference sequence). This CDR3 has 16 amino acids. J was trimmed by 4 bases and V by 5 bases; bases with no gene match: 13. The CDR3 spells CATSRQPGTGIYEQYF. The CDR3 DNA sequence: TGTGCCACCAGCCGACAACCCGGGACAGGAATTTACGAGCAGTACTTC.

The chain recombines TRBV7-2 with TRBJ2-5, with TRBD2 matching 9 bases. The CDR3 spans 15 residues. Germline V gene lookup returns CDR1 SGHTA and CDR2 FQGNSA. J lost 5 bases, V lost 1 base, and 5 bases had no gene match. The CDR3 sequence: CASSLGSSGGETQYF. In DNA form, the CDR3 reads TGTGCCAGCAGCTTAGGGTCCAGCGGGGGGGAGACCCAGTACTTC.

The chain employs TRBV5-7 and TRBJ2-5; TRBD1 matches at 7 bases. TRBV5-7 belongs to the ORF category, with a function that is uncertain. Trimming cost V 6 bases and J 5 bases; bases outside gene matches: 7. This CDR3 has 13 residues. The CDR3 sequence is CASTQNRGETQYF. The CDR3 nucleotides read TGTGCCAGCACCCAGAACAGGGGCGAGACCCAGTACTTC.

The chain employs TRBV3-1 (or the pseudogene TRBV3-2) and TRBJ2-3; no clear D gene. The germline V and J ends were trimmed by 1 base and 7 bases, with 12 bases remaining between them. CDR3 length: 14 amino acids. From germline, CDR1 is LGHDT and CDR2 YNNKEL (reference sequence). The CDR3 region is CASSQAGPRHTQYF. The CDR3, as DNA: TGTGCCAGCAGCCAAGCCGGTCCGAGGCATACGCAGTATTTT.

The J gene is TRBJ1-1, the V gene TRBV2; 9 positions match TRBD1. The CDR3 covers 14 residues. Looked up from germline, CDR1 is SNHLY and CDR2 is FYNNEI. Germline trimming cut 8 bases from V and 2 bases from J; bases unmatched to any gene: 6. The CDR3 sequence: CASATGQGNTEAFF. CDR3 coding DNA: TGTGCCAGCGCTACGGGACAGGGAAACACTGAAGCTTTCTTT.

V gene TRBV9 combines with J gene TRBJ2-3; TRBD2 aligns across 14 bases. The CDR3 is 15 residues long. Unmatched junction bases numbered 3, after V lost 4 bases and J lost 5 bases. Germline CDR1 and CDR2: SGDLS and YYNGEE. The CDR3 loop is CASSTGTSGGDTQYF. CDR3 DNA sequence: TGTGCCAGCAGCACCGGGACTAGCGGGGGAGATACGCAGTATTTT.

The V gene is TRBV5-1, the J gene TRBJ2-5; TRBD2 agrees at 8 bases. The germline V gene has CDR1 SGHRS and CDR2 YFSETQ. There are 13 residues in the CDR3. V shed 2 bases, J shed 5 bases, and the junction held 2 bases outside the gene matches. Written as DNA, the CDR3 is TGCGCCAGCAGCTTCGGGGGGGTTGAGACCCAGTACTTC. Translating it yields CASSFGGVETQYF.

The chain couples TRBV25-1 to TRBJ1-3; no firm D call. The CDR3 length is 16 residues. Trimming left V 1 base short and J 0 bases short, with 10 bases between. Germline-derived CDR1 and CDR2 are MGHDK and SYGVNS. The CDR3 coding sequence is TGTGCCAGCAGTGAATTGGGCAGCCACTCTGGAAACACCATATATTTT. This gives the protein CASSELGSHSGNTIYF.

CDR3 nucleotide sequence: TGTGCCAGTAGTATGGACAGGAAACGCTCCTACAATGAGCAGTTCTTC. Its translation is CASSMDRKRSYNEQFF. The V call is TRBV19, the J call TRBJ2-1; 7 nucleotides match TRBD1. J was trimmed by 0 bases and V by 3 bases; bases with no gene match: 5. This CDR3 spans 16 amino acids. Germline CDR1 reads LNHDA; CDR2 reads SQIVND (reference sequence).